Listed below are T cell receptor beta chains from one sample, sequenced in a study of blood T cell repertoires in COVID-19. Profiled with immunoSEQ multiplex PCR; TCRdb holds only in-frame clones, not every one. Of 200,000 to 250,000 clones listed, 85% to 90% were seen once; the top ten hold about 1.2%. The specimen was PBMCs or T cells enriched from blood (not recorded which). Receptor source: a man aged 25-45 years who had recovered from COVID-19. Each CDR3 is given with its conserved first and last residue. A D gene is named only where the DNA matches it firmly. Clone size is given for some rows only: seen once, a few or many times, or a class if the clone is expanded.

CDR3 length: 15
D gene: TRBD1
clone size: .
J gene: TRBJ1-2
V gene: TRBV6-5
CDR3 protein: CASSYLTGSDYGYTF
CDR3 DNA: TGTGCCAGCAGTTACTTGACAGGGTCGGACTATGGCTACACCTTC

CDR3 length: 15
D gene: .
clone size: .
J gene: TRBJ2-1
V gene: TRBV3-1/TRBV3-2
CDR3 protein: CASSLLSETYNEQFF
CDR3 DNA: TGTGCCAGCAGCCTCCTCAGCGAAACCTACAATGAGCAGTTCTTC

CDR3 length: 12
D gene: TRBD1
clone size: .
J gene: TRBJ2-7
V gene: TRBV28
CDR3 protein: CAYSDRGYEQYF
CDR3 DNA: TGTGCCTACTCCGACAGGGGCTACGAGCAGTACTTC

CDR3 length: 18
D gene: TRBD1
clone size: .
J gene: TRBJ1-5
V gene: TRBV28
CDR3 protein: CASSFFYRDRKSNQPQHF
CDR3 DNA: TGTGCCAGCAGTTTCTTCTACCGGGACAGGAAAAGCAATCAGCCCCAGCATTTT

CDR3 length: 16
D gene: .
clone size: .
J gene: TRBJ1-5
V gene: TRBV6-1
CDR3 protein: CASSAQTALGNQPQHF
CDR3 DNA: TGTGCCAGCAGTGCCCAGACAGCGCTTGGCAATCAGCCCCAGCATTTT

CDR3 length: 13
D gene: .
clone size: .
J gene: TRBJ1-1
V gene: TRBV19
CDR3 protein: CASRLTVNTEAFF
CDR3 DNA: TGTGCCAGTAGATTAACAGTGAACACTGAAGCTTTCTTT

CDR3 length: 15
D gene: .
clone size: once
J gene: TRBJ1-1
V gene: TRBV6-6
CDR3 protein: CASSARDTMNTEAFF
CDR3 DNA: TGTGCCAGCAGTGCCCGGGACACGATGAACACTGAAGCTTTCTTT

CDR3 length: 16
D gene: .
clone size: few
J gene: TRBJ2-3
V gene: TRBV28
CDR3 protein: CASSLWGRGSTDTQYF
CDR3 DNA: TGTGCCAGCAGTTTGTGGGGAAGGGGTAGCACAGATACGCAGTATTTT

CDR3 length: 20
D gene: TRBD2
clone size: .
J gene: TRBJ2-7
V gene: TRBV3-1/TRBV3-2
CDR3 protein: CASSQRGADKRGINHYEQYF
CDR3 DNA: TGTGCCAGCAGCCAAAGAGGGGCCGACAAGCGGGGTATTAACCACTACGAGCAGTACTTC

CDR3 length: 14
D gene: TRBD1
clone size: .
J gene: TRBJ1-1
V gene: TRBV28
CDR3 protein: CASRQTGGGTEAFF
CDR3 DNA: TGTGCCAGCAGACAGACAGGGGGCGGCACTGAAGCTTTCTTT

CDR3 length: 14
D gene: TRBD2
clone size: .
J gene: TRBJ2-7
V gene: TRBV7-2
CDR3 protein: CASSLSLAEYEQYF
CDR3 DNA: TGTGCCAGCAGCTTAAGTCTAGCGGAGTACGAGCAGTACTTC

CDR3 length: 14
D gene: .
clone size: .
J gene: TRBJ2-1
V gene: TRBV9
CDR3 protein: CASSVVDSGNEQFF
CDR3 DNA: TGTGCCAGCAGCGTAGTTGACTCGGGCAATGAGCAGTTCTTC

CDR3 length: 14
D gene: .
clone size: few
J gene: TRBJ1-1
V gene: TRBV10-1
CDR3 protein: CASNAGFGNTEAFF
CDR3 DNA: TGCGCCAGCAACGCAGGGTTCGGAAACACTGAAGCTTTCTTT

CDR3 length: 17
D gene: .
clone size: .
J gene: TRBJ1-5
V gene: TRBV21-1
CDR3 protein: CASSKVRARGVGQPQHF
CDR3 DNA: TGTGCCAGCAGCAAAGTGAGGGCCAGGGGGGTGGGTCAGCCCCAGCATTTT

CDR3 length: 15
D gene: .
clone size: .
J gene: TRBJ2-3
V gene: TRBV28
CDR3 protein: CATYPPLASGDTQYF
CDR3 DNA: TGTGCCACATACCCCCCACTAGCCTCCGGGGATACGCAGTATTTT

CDR3 length: 14
D gene: TRBD1
clone size: .
J gene: TRBJ1-1
V gene: TRBV9
CDR3 protein: CASSPRQGDTEAFF
CDR3 DNA: TGTGCCAGCAGCCCTAGACAGGGGGACACTGAAGCTTTCTTT

CDR3 length: 15
D gene: .
clone size: .
J gene: TRBJ2-7
V gene: TRBV2
CDR3 protein: CASSEGERYLDEQYF
CDR3 DNA: TGTGCCAGCAGTGAAGGGGAGAGGTACCTGGACGAGCAGTACTTC

CDR3 length: 13
D gene: .
clone size: .
J gene: TRBJ2-4
V gene: TRBV28
CDR3 protein: CASSLSPKNIQYF
CDR3 DNA: TGTGCCAGCAGTTTATCCCCAAAAAACATTCAGTACTTC

CDR3 length: 15
D gene: .
clone size: .
J gene: TRBJ1-3
V gene: TRBV9
CDR3 protein: CASSVVDRSGNTIYF
CDR3 DNA: TGTGCCAGCAGCGTAGTAGACAGGTCTGGAAACACCATATATTTT

CDR3 length: 13
D gene: .
clone size: .
J gene: TRBJ2-2
V gene: TRBV7-9
CDR3 protein: CASSGQGTGELFF
CDR3 DNA: TGTGCCAGCAGTGGGCAGGGCACCGGGGAGCTGTTTTTT

CDR3 length: 15
D gene: .
clone size: .
J gene: TRBJ2-7
V gene: TRBV9
CDR3 protein: CASSVGAGETYEQYF
CDR3 DNA: TGTGCCAGCAGCGTCGGGGCAGGGGAAACCTACGAGCAGTACTTC

CDR3 length: 14
D gene: .
clone size: .
J gene: TRBJ1-1
V gene: TRBV10-1
CDR3 protein: CASSRVAGGTEAFF
CDR3 DNA: TGCGCCAGCAGCCGCGTTGCCGGGGGCACTGAAGCTTTCTTT

CDR3 length: 15
D gene: TRBD1
clone size: once
J gene: TRBJ1-6
V gene: TRBV5-5
CDR3 protein: CASSRDRANNSPLHF
CDR3 DNA: TGTGCCAGCAGCCGGGACAGGGCCAATAATTCACCCCTCCACTTT

CDR3 length: 14
D gene: .
clone size: .
J gene: TRBJ2-7
V gene: TRBV19
CDR3 protein: CASGVSGGTYEQYF
CDR3 DNA: TGTGCCAGTGGAGTTAGCGGAGGAACCTACGAGCAGTACTTC

CDR3 length: 13
D gene: .
clone size: .
J gene: TRBJ1-3
V gene: TRBV7-2
CDR3 protein: CASRRQEENTIYF
CDR3 DNA: TGTGCCAGCAGGAGACAGGAAGAAAACACCATATATTTT

CDR3 length: 15
D gene: TRBD1
clone size: .
J gene: TRBJ1-4
V gene: TRBV2
CDR3 protein: CASSSPGTGDEKLFF
CDR3 DNA: TGTGCCAGCAGTTCTCCCGGGACAGGGGACGAAAAACTGTTTTTT

CDR3 length: 16
D gene: .
clone size: .
J gene: TRBJ1-4
V gene: TRBV11-1
CDR3 protein: CASSLAWSATNEKLFF
CDR3 DNA: TGTGCCAGCAGCTTAGCTTGGAGCGCAACTAATGAAAAACTGTTTTTT

CDR3 length: 15
D gene: .
clone size: .
J gene: TRBJ2-7
V gene: TRBV27
CDR3 protein: CASSLGLQTRVEQYF
CDR3 DNA: TGTGCCAGCAGTTTGGGACTCCAGACCCGGGTCGAGCAGTACTTC

CDR3 length: 14
D gene: .
clone size: .
J gene: TRBJ2-7
V gene: TRBV24-1
CDR3 protein: CATSDSTGRAEQYF
CDR3 DNA: TGTGCCACCAGTGATTCGACTGGCAGGGCCGAGCAGTACTTC

CDR3 length: 14
D gene: TRBD2
clone size: .
J gene: TRBJ2-1
V gene: TRBV19
CDR3 protein: CASSIGLAFNEQFF
CDR3 DNA: TGTGCCAGTAGTATCGGACTAGCTTTCAATGAGCAGTTCTTC

CDR3 length: 13
D gene: .
clone size: .
J gene: TRBJ2-7
V gene: TRBV5-4
CDR3 protein: CASSFQGVNEQYF
CDR3 DNA: TGTGCCAGCAGCTTCCAGGGTGTGAACGAGCAGTACTTC

CDR3 length: 15
D gene: .
clone size: few
J gene: TRBJ1-1
V gene: TRBV5-4
CDR3 protein: CASSFSTQGYTEAFF
CDR3 DNA: TGTGCCAGCAGCTTCTCGACTCAGGGGTACACTGAAGCTTTCTTT

CDR3 length: 14
D gene: TRBD2
clone size: .
J gene: TRBJ2-1
V gene: TRBV29-1
CDR3 protein: CSPRLAGVYNEQFF
CDR3 DNA: TGCAGCCCCAGACTAGCGGGAGTATACAATGAGCAGTTCTTC

CDR3 length: 14
D gene: .
clone size: .
J gene: TRBJ1-2
V gene: TRBV4-1
CDR3 protein: CASSQFSGLHGYTF
CDR3 DNA: TGCGCCAGCAGCCAATTTTCAGGGTTACATGGCTACACCTTC

CDR3 length: 16
D gene: TRBD2
clone size: .
J gene: TRBJ2-3
V gene: TRBV7-2
CDR3 protein: CASSFSAGGNRDTQYF
CDR3 DNA: TGTGCCAGCAGCTTTTCAGCGGGGGGAAACAGAGATACGCAGTATTTT

CDR3 length: 14
D gene: .
clone size: .
J gene: TRBJ1-4
V gene: TRBV9
CDR3 protein: CASSPAGYSEKLFF
CDR3 DNA: TGTGCCAGCAGCCCGGCGGGATATTCTGAAAAACTGTTTTTT

CDR3 length: 15
D gene: TRBD1
clone size: .
J gene: TRBJ1-1
V gene: TRBV5-1
CDR3 protein: CATRQGMAFNTEAFF
CDR3 DNA: TGCGCCACCCGACAGGGAATGGCCTTTAACACTGAAGCTTTCTTT

CDR3 length: 12
D gene: .
clone size: .
J gene: TRBJ2-3
V gene: TRBV30
CDR3 protein: CAWSAQGNTQYF
CDR3 DNA: TGTGCCTGGAGTGCCCAGGGTAATACGCAGTATTTT

CDR3 length: 13
D gene: TRBD1
clone size: .
J gene: TRBJ2-5
V gene: TRBV12-3/TRBV12-4
CDR3 protein: CASSVDRGETQYF
CDR3 DNA: TGTGCCAGCAGTGTAGACAGGGGGGAGACCCAGTACTTC

CDR3 length: 14
D gene: .
clone size: .
J gene: TRBJ1-1
V gene: TRBV18
CDR3 protein: CASLEGEQHTEAFF
CDR3 DNA: TGTGCCAGCTTAGAGGGGGAACAACACACTGAAGCTTTCTTT

CDR3 length: 14
D gene: TRBD1
clone size: .
J gene: TRBJ1-5
V gene: TRBV19
CDR3 protein: CASKTDRGVKPQHF
CDR3 DNA: TGTGCCAGTAAAACCGACAGGGGAGTCAAGCCCCAGCATTTT

CDR3 length: 14
D gene: .
clone size: .
J gene: TRBJ1-5
V gene: TRBV6-5
CDR3 protein: CASSSGFSNQPQHF
CDR3 DNA: TGTGCCAGCAGTAGCGGTTTTAGCAATCAGCCCCAGCATTTT

CDR3 length: 15
D gene: TRBD1
clone size: .
J gene: TRBJ1-1
V gene: TRBV4-3
CDR3 protein: CASSQYRGLLTEAFF
CDR3 DNA: TGCGCCAGCAGCCAATACAGGGGGCTTTTGACTGAAGCTTTCTTT

CDR3 length: 14
D gene: .
clone size: .
J gene: TRBJ2-7
V gene: TRBV11-2
CDR3 protein: CASSLIQRSYEQYF
CDR3 DNA: TGTGCCAGCAGCTTAATCCAGCGGAGTTACGAGCAGTACTTC

CDR3 length: 14
D gene: .
clone size: .
J gene: TRBJ1-2
V gene: TRBV7-9
CDR3 protein: CASSLVRGEDGYTF
CDR3 DNA: TGTGCCAGCAGCTTAGTACGGGGAGAGGATGGCTACACCTTC

CDR3 length: 17
D gene: TRBD2
clone size: .
J gene: TRBJ2-1
V gene: TRBV10-2
CDR3 protein: CASSWTSGYHSYNEQFF
CDR3 DNA: TGCGCCAGCAGTTGGACTAGCGGATACCACTCCTACAATGAGCAGTTCTTC

CDR3 length: 12
D gene: .
clone size: once
J gene: TRBJ2-7
V gene: TRBV2
CDR3 protein: CASSEMEREQYF
CDR3 DNA: TGTGCCAGCAGTGAAATGGAGCGCGAGCAGTACTTC

CDR3 length: 17
D gene: TRBD2
clone size: once
J gene: TRBJ2-7
V gene: TRBV4-2
CDR3 protein: CASSQAGLAGVTYEQYF
CDR3 DNA: TGTGCCAGCAGCCAAGCCGGCCTAGCGGGGGTGACCTACGAGCAGTACTTC